The 15 T cell receptor beta chains listed next were all sequenced from one sample in a study of post-analysis software for immune sequencing data. TCR beta cDNA libraries included unique molecular identifiers. One entry per CDR3 protein, called by TCRdb with MiXCR from the PCR reads. The sample has 400,000 to 500,000 distinct CDR3 sequences; 39% are singletons. Their antigens remain unidentified. Findings and limits, study-wide: About 5 TRBV segments occurring more often in patients than controls included TRBV5-6, TRBV5-1 and TRBV20-1.

The sequenced sample was blood. The receptors come from a girl aged 2-15 years with multiple sclerosis.

The J gene is TRBJ2-7, the V gene TRBV6-2 or TRBV6-3; TRBD1 agrees at 10 bases. V gave up 2 bases and J gave up 5 bases; unmatched junction bases: 9. Germline assignment: CDR1 MNHEY and CDR2 SVGEGT. The CDR3 runs to 16 residues. In nucleotides, the CDR3 is TGTGCCAGCAGTTACGCCGGGACAGGGGTATTCAACGAGCAGTACTTC. This codes for CASSYAGTGVFNEQYF.

The rearrangement links TRBV3-1 to TRBJ1-1; D is unresolved. The CDR3 runs 15 residues. V was trimmed by 4 bases and J by 6 bases, leaving 18 bases between them. Germline V gene lookup returns CDR1 LGHDT and CDR2 YNNKEL (reference sequence). This CDR3 reads CASSPEAFFLPEAFF. The CDR3 DNA reads TGTGCCAGCAGCCCGGAGGCATTTTTCCTCCCTGAAGCTTTCTTT. The complete variable domain, with remaining parts taken from reference TRBV3-1 and TRBJ1-1, reads DTAVSQTPKYLVTQMGNDKSIKCEQNLGHDTMYWYKQDSKKFLKIMFSYNNKELIINETVPNRFSPKSPDKAHLNLHINSLELGDSAVYFCASSPEAFFLPEAFFGQGTRLTVV.

V usage is TRBV7-6 and J usage is TRBJ2-4; tentatively, D is TRBD1 or TRBD2 (6 bases each). This CDR3 contains 16 residues. With 1 base removed from V and 3 bases from J, the gap between germline ends came to 13 bases. The germline gives CDR1 SGHVS, CDR2 FNYEAQ. The CDR3 DNA reads TGTGCCAGCAGCTTAGAACCAGGGGAGGTCAAAAACATTCAGTACTTC. This gives the protein CASSLEPGEVKNIQYF.

The rearrangement uses TRBV20-1 and TRBJ2-1; D not resolved. The V and J ends lost 3 bases and 8 bases respectively, with 5 bases between them. The CDR3 totals 10 residues. Germline CDR1 and CDR2: DFQATT and SNEGSKA (reference sequence). CDR3 in amino acids: CSASDHEQFF. CDR3 nucleotides: TGCAGTGCTAGCGATCATGAGCAGTTCTTC.

Regarding this clonotype: Since a much larger clone is just one base distant, this may be a read error. The rearrangement joins TRBV7-2 to TRBJ2-5; D unresolved. CDR3 length: 13 residues. CDR1 SGHTA and CDR2 FQGNSA come from the germline V gene. V lost 4 bases and J 11 bases, leaving 17 bases between the germline ends. For the CDR3, the DNA is TGTGCCAGCAGCTATTGGCAGTACAATGAGCAGTACTTC. This codes for CASSYWQYNEQYF.

This clonotype was seen only a few times. The chain employs TRBV6-2 or TRBV6-3 and TRBJ2-1; 9 bases agree with TRBD1. The CDR3 covers 15 residues. Looked up from germline, CDR1 is MNHEY and CDR2 is SVGEGT. Trimming took 2 bases from V and 9 from J; bases not matched to a gene: 8. This chain's CDR3 is CASSYPRGQGFEQFF. In DNA, the CDR3 is TGTGCCAGCAGTTACCCGAGGGGACAGGGTTTTGAGCAGTTCTTC.

The chain employs TRBV6-5 and TRBJ2-3; D unresolved. This CDR3 is built from 14 residues. The V and J ends lost 5 bases and 5 bases respectively, with 14 bases between them. Germline CDR1 is MNHEY and CDR2 is SVGAGI. The CDR3 nucleotides read TGTGCCAGCAGTCTCCATGCGTCGAAAGATACGCAGTATTTT. Translating gives CASSLHASKDTQYF.

The chain is built from TRBV20-1 and TRBJ2-7, with 8 nucleotides matching TRBD2. The junction had 9 bases not matched to a gene; V was cut back by 4 bases and J by 7 bases. This CDR3 spans 13 amino acids. Per germline, CDR1 DFQATT and CDR2 SNEGSKA (reference sequence). The CDR3 nucleotides read TGCAGTGCTATCATAGCGGGACCGGGGGAGCAGTACTTC. This translates into CSAIIAGPGEQYF.

The V call is TRBV28, the J call TRBJ2-5, with D tentatively TRBD1 (5 bases). CDR1 and CDR2 from the germline V gene are MDHEN and SYDVKM. The V end lost 9 bases, the J end lost 3 bases, and 14 bases lay between the germline ends. The CDR3 loop spans 13 amino acids. The CDR3 DNA reads as TGTGCCAGTAGAAGGATAGGGGAAGAGACCCAGTACTTC. As protein: CASRRIGEETQYF.

This clonotype was counted only a few times. The rearrangement joins TRBV30 to TRBJ1-5, with D tentatively TRBD1 (5 bases). V shed 4 bases and J shed 3 bases, with 10 bases lying between them. This CDR3 is built from 13 residues. Germline-derived CDR1 and CDR2 are GTSNPN and SVGIG (reference sequence). CDR3 DNA sequence: TGTGCCTGGACCCAGGGATACAATCAGCCCCAGCATTTT. Amino acid sequence: CAWTQGYNQPQHF.

V is TRBV12-3 or TRBV12-4 and J is TRBJ1-5, with D tentatively TRBD1 (6 bases). V gave up 8 bases and J gave up 7 bases, with 24 bases separating them. This CDR3 has 16 residues. The CDR3 loop reads CASCEQGVFPGQPQHF. The CDR3 DNA is TGTGCCAGCTGTGAACAGGGCGTTTTTCCTGGCCAGCCCCAGCATTTT.

The rearrangement links TRBV12-3 or TRBV12-4 to TRBJ1-2, with 7 nucleotides matching TRBD1. The CDR3 consists of 16 residues. The trim removed 7 bases at V and 8 bases at J, leaving 19 bases unmatched. The CDR3 here is CASTSLLGRGLEGYTF. The CDR3 DNA reads TGTGCCAGCACCTCTCTCTTGGGAAGGGGGCTAGAGGGCTACACCTTC.

This clonotype has a handful of counts. DNA for the CDR3: TGTGCCAGCAGCTTTTTTTCGGGGGTGAGCTCCTACGAGCAGTACTTC. This codes for CASSFFSGVSSYEQYF. J is TRBJ2-7 and V is TRBV7-2; perhaps TRBD2 as D (6 bases). CDR3 size: 16 residues. Germline lookup yields CDR1 SGHTA and CDR2 FQGNSA. The germline V and J ends were trimmed by 3 bases and 0 bases, with 15 bases remaining between them. Drawing the rest from reference TRBV7-2 and TRBJ2-7, the complete variable domain is GAGVSQSPSNKVTEKGKDVELRCDPISGHTALYWYRQSLGQGLEFLIYFQGNSAPDKSGLPSDRFSAERTGGSVSTLTIQRTQQEDSAVYLCASSFFSGVSSYEQYFGPGTRLTVT.

This clonotype was counted only a few times. The CDR3 nucleotides are TGCAGTGCTAGAGATGGCGGGAGTGGATCCTACAATGAGCAGTTCTTC. Its protein product is CSARDGGSGSYNEQFF. The chain uses TRBV20-1 and TRBJ2-1; 7 positions agree with TRBD2. With 0 bases clipped from V and 1 base from J, the junction kept 6 bases outside the gene matches. This CDR3 region has 16 residues. Germline V gene sequence: CDR1 DFQATT, CDR2 SNEGSKA (reference sequence).

A few counts support this clonotype. The V gene is TRBV5-1, the J gene TRBJ2-1; 11 positions agree with TRBD1. V trimming: 2 bases; J trimming: 5 bases; junction bases outside the gene matches: 6. This CDR3 comprises 16 residues. Germline V lookup: CDR1 SGHRS, CDR2 YFSETQ. The CDR3 DNA is TGCGCCAGCAGCTTAGCCGGGACAGGGGGAGACAATGAGCAGTTCTTC. It yields the protein CASSLAGTGGDNEQFF.